A single sample is the source of the 19 T cell receptor beta chains below, sequenced in a study of early T cells in non-severe SARS-CoV-2 infection. Each CDR3 protein gets one entry after TCRdb re-called the 5' RACE reads with MiXCR. This sample has approximately 73,000 distinct CDR3 sequences, with roughly 13% found just once. Material for sequencing was whole blood. Receptor source: an adult who was a healthcare worker with PCR-confirmed SARS-CoV-2 infection or an uninfected control (not recorded which).

The V gene is TRBV29-1, the J gene TRBJ2-7, with D perhaps matching TRBD1 (5 bases). V was clipped by 7 bases and J by 7 bases, with 20 bases between them. CDR3 length equals 13 residues. CDR1 is SQVTM, CDR2 ANQGSEA, per germline. The CDR3 sequence is CSAVVRQGNEQYF. The CDR3 DNA is TGCAGCGCAGTAGTTCGGCAGGGTAATGAGCAGTACTTC.

This chain joins TRBV5-6 and TRBJ2-5; no clear D gene. Germline loops: CDR1 SGHDT, CDR2 YYEEEE. CDR3 length: 13 amino acids. The ends were cut back, 2 bases at V and 5 bases at J, with 10 bases in the middle. The CDR3 DNA is TGTGCCAGCAGCTTCGTCGGTGGGGAGACCCAGTACTTC. It specifies CASSFVGGETQYF.

The chain joins TRBV23-1 to TRBJ1-5; D unresolved. TRBV23-1 has ORF status, its function being uncertain. V was trimmed by 3 bases and J by 4 bases, leaving 10 bases between them. The CDR3 has 14 amino acids. CDR3: CASSHPGGNQPQHF. For the CDR3, the DNA is TGCGCCAGCAGTCACCCAGGAGGGAATCAGCCCCAGCATTTT.

The CDR3 sequence is CATSDAGTGQETQYF. The DNA for the CDR3 is TGTGCCACCAGTGATGCCGGGACAGGCCAAGAGACCCAGTACTTC. This chain uses TRBV24-1 with TRBJ2-5; 8 positions agree with TRBD1. This CDR3 region has 15 residues. Unmatched junction bases numbered 3, after V lost 3 bases and J lost 1 base. Germline CDR1 reads KGHDR; CDR2 reads SFDVKD.

Many counts were recorded for this clonotype. This rearrangement joins TRBV7-9 to TRBJ2-1; D not resolved. The V gene's germline CDR1 is SEHNR and CDR2 FQNEAQ (reference sequence). Trimming left V 7 bases short and J 4 bases short, with 17 bases between. CDR3 length: 15 amino acids. The CDR3 loop reads CASTFLRAVYNEQFF. Here the CDR3 DNA reads TGTGCCAGCACTTTCCTACGGGCTGTATACAATGAGCAGTTCTTC.

The V gene is TRBV5-1, the J gene TRBJ2-7; D not certain. Germline V lookup: CDR1 SGHRS, CDR2 YFSETQ. The CDR3 loop spans 15 amino acids. V was clipped by 0 bases and J by 7 bases, with 17 bases between them. CDR3 sequence: CASSLVLGSQGEQYF. In DNA form, the CDR3 reads TGCGCCAGCAGCTTGGTTCTGGGATCCCAAGGGGAGCAGTACTTC.

DNA of the CDR3: TGTGCCAGCTCACCGGGGACCGGAGGCGACGAGCAGTACTTC. Translation gives CASSPGTGGDEQYF. V usage is TRBV18 and J usage is TRBJ2-7; either TRBD1 or TRBD2 may fit D (5 bases each). The germline gives CDR1 KGHSH, CDR2 LQKENI. CDR3 length: 14 amino acids. V was clipped by 3 bases and J by 5 bases, with 14 bases between them.

There are many counts of this clonotype. The chain has TRBV7-2 and TRBJ1-1; 11 bases are shared with TRBD1. This CDR3 region has 15 residues. The germline gives CDR1 SGHTA, CDR2 FQGNSA. J gave up 5 bases and V 4 bases, and 6 bases lay outside the gene matches. Here the CDR3 DNA reads TGTGCCAGCAGCTACAGGACAGGGGGCCTGACTGAAGCTTTCTTT. Its translation is CASSYRTGGLTEAFF.

CDR3 sequence: CASSPLRLAGTDTQYF. CDR3 nucleotide sequence: TGTGCCAGCAGTCCCCTTCGGCTAGCGGGCACAGATACGCAGTATTTT. This chain links TRBV6-5 with TRBJ2-3; 7 positions match TRBD2. CDR3 length equals 16 residues. Germline values: CDR1 MNHEY, CDR2 SVGAGI. Trimming cost V 5 bases and J 1 base; bases outside gene matches: 9.

The J gene is TRBJ2-3, the V gene TRBV19; D is ambiguous. CDR3 length: 14 residues. CDR1 is LNHDA, CDR2 SQIVND, per germline (reference sequence). Trimming pared 2 bases from V and 4 bases from J, leaving 10 bases between. The CDR3 nucleotides are TGTGCCAGTAGTATAATGGGTTGGGCAGATACGCAGTATTTT. Protein: CASSIMGWADTQYF.

This clonotype has at least ten counts. The chain couples TRBV12-3 or TRBV12-4 to TRBJ2-5, with 11 bases aligning to TRBD2. This CDR3 is 14 amino acids long. Trimming at V came to 6 bases and at J to 3 bases, leaving 3 bases not matched to a gene. This CDR3 is CASRGGLAEETQYF. Written as DNA, the CDR3 is TGTGCCAGCAGGGGGGGACTAGCGGAAGAGACCCAGTACTTC.

This sequence joins TRBV7-2 and TRBJ2-3; D may be TRBD2 (7 bases). This CDR3 spans 15 amino acids. Germline lookup yields CDR1 SGHTA and CDR2 FQGNSA. Trimming removed 5 bases at V and 5 bases at J, with 17 bases between. As DNA, the CDR3 is TGTGCCAGCAGCGGGGGGGCGGGATCCCAAGATACGCAGTATTTT. This gives the protein CASSGGAGSQDTQYF.

The V call is TRBV5-1, the J call TRBJ1-1; weak D call: TRBD1 (6 bases). The CDR3 runs 14 residues. V gave up 4 bases and J gave up 2 bases, with 12 bases separating them. CDR1 SGHRS and CDR2 YFSETQ come from the germline V gene. CDR3 in DNA: TGCGCCAGCAGCGTACGGGGGCGAAACACTGAAGCTTTCTTT. Protein sequence: CASSVRGRNTEAFF.

This chain connects TRBV12-3 or TRBV12-4 to TRBJ1-1, with 8 bases fitting TRBD1. CDR3 size: 15 residues. Trimming cost V 5 bases and J 3 bases; bases outside gene matches: 8. This chain's CDR3 is CASSMWTGLYTEAFF. The CDR3 DNA reads TGTGCCAGCAGTATGTGGACAGGGTTGTACACTGAAGCTTTCTTT.

This clonotype was observed many times. For the CDR3, the DNA is TGTGCCAGCAGTTTCCGACATGATAATTCACCCCTCCACTTT. Encoded protein: CASSFRHDNSPLHF. The rearrangement links TRBV6-5 to TRBJ1-6; D ambiguous. The CDR3 is made up of 14 amino acids. Germline lookup yields CDR1 MNHEY and CDR2 SVGAGI. Trimming stripped 4 bases from V and 5 bases from J, with 9 bases between.

This clonotype was picked up a small number of times. This sequence joins TRBV7-2 and TRBJ1-1, with 7 bases aligning to TRBD1. The V gene end was trimmed by 4 bases and the J gene end by 2 bases; junction bases not matched to a gene: 4. Germline loops: CDR1 SGHTA, CDR2 FQGNSA. The CDR3 length is 14 residues. The CDR3 loop is CASSSGTVNTEAFF. The CDR3 nucleotides are TGTGCCAGCAGCTCCGGGACAGTTAACACTGAAGCTTTCTTT.

This clonotype was counted only a few times. The rearrangement links TRBV30 to TRBJ2-3; the D gene could be TRBD1 or TRBD2 (5 bases each). CDR1 GTSNPN and CDR2 SVGIG come from the germline V gene (reference sequence). The CDR3 length is 14 residues. V lost 3 bases, J lost 2 bases, and 12 bases lay in between. The CDR3 region has the DNA TGTGCCTGGAGGAGAGGGGCGGCCACAGATACGCAGTATTTT. Translation gives CAWRRGAATDTQYF.

This clonotype turned up a few times. This sequence joins TRBV27 and TRBJ2-2, with D unresolved. Germline loops: CDR1 MNHEY, CDR2 SMNVEV (reference sequence). CDR3 length: 14 residues. V lost 5 bases, J lost 7 bases, and 14 bases lay in between. The CDR3 region is CASSPLRWGGELFF. CDR3 nucleotide sequence: TGTGCCAGCAGTCCCTTACGTTGGGGCGGGGAGCTGTTTTTT.

This clonotype was counted a few times. The chain links TRBV28 to TRBJ2-3; a possible D gene is TRBD2 (5 bases). The CDR3 is 16 residues long. The germline V and J ends were trimmed by 6 bases and 2 bases, with 18 bases remaining between them. Per the germline V gene, CDR1 is MDHEN and CDR2 is SYDVKM. CDR3 in DNA: TGTGCCAGCAGCCCTAGGAGGAGTTTGTTCACAGATACGCAGTATTTT. This sequence encodes CASSPRRSLFTDTQYF.